This T cell receptor (beta chain) emerged from a study of OX40 agonist ivuxolimab in advanced cancers. The study in broad terms: Ivuxolimab was a fully human IgG2 agonistic monoclonal antibody targeting the costimulatory receptor OX40 (CD134). Intravenous ivuxolimab was administered to patients every 2 weeks at six dose levels: 0.01, 0.1, 0.3, 1.5, 3 and 10 mg/kg. Of the approximately 54 dose-escalation patients, hepatocellular carcinoma was present in roughly 19, melanoma in approximately 15, renal cell carcinoma in 9 and head and neck cancer in 9. In the dose-escalation cohort, more than 75% of patients were male, and the mean age was about 55 years, with a range of roughly 23 to 85. Patients were allowed to have had prior anti-PD-1, anti-PD-L1 or anti-CTLA-4 therapy, and 40% of the dose-escalation patients had previously received checkpoint inhibitors. Partial responses were achieved by three dose-escalation patients, of whom one had hepatocellular carcinoma and two had cutaneous melanoma. Peripheral TCRbeta sequencing was intended to test whether TCR sequence diversity was altered and clonal T-cell expansion was caused by ivuxolimab. The paper covers the monotherapy dose-escalation part of the phase I ivuxolimab trial, which included N of about 50 patients. The paper's findings and limits, for the study overall: The antigen specificity of the clonally expanded peripheral T cells was not determined. In the 0.1-3.0 mg/kg groups, partial responders had among the lowest normalized peripheral clonal expansion, particularly in CD8+ T cells. On average, CD8+ T cells showed more expanded clones than CD4+ T cells after ivuxolimab. Low levels of normalized T-cell clonal expansion were also seen in some patients who did not respond. Clonal expansion of both CD4+ and CD8+ blood T cells was observed from baseline to week 6 at doses 0.1 to 3.0 mg/kg.

V is reduced by 3 bases and J by 7 bases, leaving a spacing of 19 bases between them. The germline V gene supplies CDR1 SGHRS and CDR2 YFSETQ. From its cysteine to its phenylalanine, the CDR3 spans 15 amino acids. The DNA shown is the 45-base CDR3, in frame from base 1. This clone was counted between two and nine times. It lacks a known antigen. It has no much larger one-base neighbor in the sample; base qualities were not kept. For sequencing of the TCRbeta CDR3 region, genomic DNA was extracted from the sorted cells. TCRbeta CDR3 regions were sequenced using the immunoSEQ Assay. Entries here come from immuneACCESS through TCRdb and include only in-frame sequences with V and J called. Some clones fail to appear in such tables; in the studies checked, an unresolved V gene covers under half of the shortfall, and the cause of the remainder is unknown. This sample lists about 46,000 clones; roughly 85% were detected once. 11% to 15% of the sample is taken by the ten largest.

The trial excluded patients who had a history of autoimmune disease or were on systemic immunosuppression. Peripheral blood for TCR sequencing was collected from all dose cohorts at baseline, on cycle 4 day 1, and on cycle 7 day 1. The samples were taken from a phase I, first-in-human, multicenter, open-label dose-escalation trial of ivuxolimab. Adults with locally advanced or metastatic melanoma, renal cell, hepatocellular, or head and neck squamous cell carcinoma were enrolled in the trial. Before TCR sequencing, CD4+ T cells and CD8+ T cells were sorted from peripheral blood as separate populations.

The clonotype originates from an adult with an advanced solid tumor such as melanoma, head and neck, liver or kidney cancer. Sequencing used CD4+ or CD8+ T cells sorted from blood, obtained in a trial of the OX40 agonist ivuxolimab. The chain was built from TRBV5-1 and TRBJ1-1, and perhaps TRBD1 as D gene, on 5 matching bases. The CDR3 region: CASSSPGRADSEAFF. The DNA sequence is given as TGCGCCAGCAGCTCGCCGGGACGGGCAGACAGTGAAGCTTTCTTT.